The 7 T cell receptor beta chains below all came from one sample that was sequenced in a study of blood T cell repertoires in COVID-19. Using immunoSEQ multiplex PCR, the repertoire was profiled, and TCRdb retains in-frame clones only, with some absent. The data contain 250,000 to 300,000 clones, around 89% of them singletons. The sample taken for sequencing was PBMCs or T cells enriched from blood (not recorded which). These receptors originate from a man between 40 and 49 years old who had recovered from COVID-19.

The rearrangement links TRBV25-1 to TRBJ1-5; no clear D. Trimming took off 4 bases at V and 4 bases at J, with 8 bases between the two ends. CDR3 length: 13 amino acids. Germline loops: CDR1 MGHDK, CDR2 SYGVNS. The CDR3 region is CASSAQRNQPQHF. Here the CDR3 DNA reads TGTGCCAGCAGTGCCCAGAGGAATCAGCCCCAGCATTTT.

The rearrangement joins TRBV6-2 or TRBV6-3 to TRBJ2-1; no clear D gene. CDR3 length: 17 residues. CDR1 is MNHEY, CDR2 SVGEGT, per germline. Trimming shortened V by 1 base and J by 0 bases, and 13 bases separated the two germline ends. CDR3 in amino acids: CASSYYSTLSSYNEQFF. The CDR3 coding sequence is TGTGCCAGCAGTTACTATAGTACCCTAAGCTCCTACAATGAGCAGTTCTTC.

CDR3 in amino acids: CASSSLAAYEQYF. The CDR3, as DNA: TGTGCCAGCAGCTCACTAGCGGCCTACGAGCAGTACTTC. The V call is TRBV7-2, the J call TRBJ2-7; 8 positions match TRBD2. This CDR3 has 13 amino acids. CDR1 SGHTA and CDR2 FQGNSA come from the germline V gene. With 4 bases clipped from V and 2 bases from J, the junction kept 1 base outside the gene matches.

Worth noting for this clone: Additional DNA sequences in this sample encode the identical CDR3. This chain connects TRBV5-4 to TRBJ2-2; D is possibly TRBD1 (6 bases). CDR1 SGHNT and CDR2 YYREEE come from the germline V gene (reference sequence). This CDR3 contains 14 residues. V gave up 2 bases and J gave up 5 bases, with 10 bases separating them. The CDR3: CASSLQGNTGELFF. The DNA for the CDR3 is TGTGCCAGCAGCTTACAGGGAAATACCGGGGAGCTGTTTTTT.

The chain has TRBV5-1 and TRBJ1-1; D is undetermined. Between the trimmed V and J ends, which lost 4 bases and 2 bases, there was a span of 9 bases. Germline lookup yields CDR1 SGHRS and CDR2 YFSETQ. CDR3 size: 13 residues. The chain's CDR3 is CASSVLTNTEAFF. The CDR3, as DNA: TGCGCCAGCAGCGTGTTAACTAACACTGAAGCTTTCTTT.

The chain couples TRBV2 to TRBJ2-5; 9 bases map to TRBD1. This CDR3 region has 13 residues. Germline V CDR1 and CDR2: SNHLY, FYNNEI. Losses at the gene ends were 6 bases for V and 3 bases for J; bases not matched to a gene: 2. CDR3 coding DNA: TGTGCCAGCAGGGGACAGGGAGAAGAGACCCAGTACTTC. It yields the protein CASRGQGEETQYF.

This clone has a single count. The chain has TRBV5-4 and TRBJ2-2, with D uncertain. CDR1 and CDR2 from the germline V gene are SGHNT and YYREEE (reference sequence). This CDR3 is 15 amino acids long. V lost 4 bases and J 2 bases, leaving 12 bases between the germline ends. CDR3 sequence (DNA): TGTGCCAGCAGCCAGACCCGAGGTAACACCGGGGAGCTGTTTTTT. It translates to CASSQTRGNTGELFF.